The entry below gives a single TCR beta chain sequence along with its context. The antigen it recognizes is unknown. Within one base of it there is no much larger clone, and no base qualities were kept. TCR beta VDJ combination and CDR3 sequence profiling used genomic DNA as the template. An Illumina HiSeq 2000 was the platform used for TCR repertoire sequencing. In the source study's methods: TRBV/TRBJ rearrangement plots, CDR3 size and DJ length profiles, and Simpson's diversity index were used to assess repertoires. The immunodominant clone was defined as the most abundant DNA sequence in deep sequencing data. CDR3 amino acid sequences were screened for sharing across subjects and were compared with published repertoires and the VDJdb database. Starting from the raw public reads, TCRdb applied fastp trimming at Q25, assembled clones with MiXCR and retained in-frame beta chains. Rows with a matching CDR3 protein are joined into one entry that keeps the most common DNA and genes. These V and J calls are TCRdb output, not the study's own analysis. For this sample the table gives around 210,000 distinct CDR3 sequences, of which about 60% were detected only once. About 60% of the sample belongs to the ten largest clones.

Expansion of CD8+CD57+ cells had been shown by flow cytometry in the patients chosen for sequencing. Every patient had severe acquired aplastic anemia, diagnosed using the International Study of Aplastic Anemia and Agranulocytosis and Camitta criteria. No therapy had been received by the patients at the time of blood sampling. In the study, sorted CD4+ and CD8+ blood T cells from patients with severe aplastic anemia and from healthy subjects underwent deep sequencing of TCR repertoires. Patients were enrolled in the USA under clinicaltrials.gov protocols 00001620, 01623167, 00001397, 00071045, 00081523 and 00961064. Ficoll-Paque density gradient centrifugation was used to isolate peripheral blood mononuclear cells. CD4+ and CD8+ T cells were sorted by FACS or magnetic beads before DNA extraction. These data come from a study of CD8+CD57+ T cells in acquired aplastic anemia (dated by TCRdb to about 2018). For the study in its entirety: A mean of 3.2 ug of DNA, ranging from about 0.2 to 27.4 ug, was extracted from sorted CD4+ and CD8+ cells. CD8+CD57+ expansion was defined as a frequency above the mean frequency observed in healthy subjects. The investigation overall reported the following: About 28 CD8+ CDR3 sequences were found in both patients and controls but appeared to be highly expressed in patients and within the immunodominant clones of the patients. Between patients and healthy controls, no significant difference in CD8+ Simpson's diversity was found (P=0.060).

The sample was sorted CD4+, CD8+, or CD8+CD57+ T cells (not recorded which) from PBMCs. The source is a human donor with aplastic anemia.

The CDR3 here reads CASSLGTAVNYEQYF. The DNA sequence is given as TGTGCCAGCAGCCTAGGGACAGCGGTCAACTACGAGCAGTACTTC. The receptor chain draws on TRBV7-9 and TRBJ2-7, and TRBD1 matches 7 of the central bases. V and J are trimmed by 5 bases and 3 bases, and the gene matches miss 10 bases of the junction. The germline V gene (reference sequence) specifies SEHNR as CDR1 and FQNEAQ as CDR2. The CDR3 runs 15 amino acids, cysteine and phenylalanine included. Only the CDR3 DNA stays, 45 bases, in frame from base 1.